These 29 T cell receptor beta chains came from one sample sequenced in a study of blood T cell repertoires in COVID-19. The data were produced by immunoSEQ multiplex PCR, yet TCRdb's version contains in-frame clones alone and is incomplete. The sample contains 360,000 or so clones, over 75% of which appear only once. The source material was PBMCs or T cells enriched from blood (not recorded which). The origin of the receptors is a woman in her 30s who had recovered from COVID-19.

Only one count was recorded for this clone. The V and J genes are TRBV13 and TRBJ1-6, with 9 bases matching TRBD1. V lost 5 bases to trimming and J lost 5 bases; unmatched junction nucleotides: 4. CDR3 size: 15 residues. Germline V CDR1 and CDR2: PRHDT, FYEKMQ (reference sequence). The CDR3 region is CASSPDRGNNSPLHF. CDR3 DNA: TGTGCCAGCAGCCCGGACAGGGGAAATAATTCACCCCTCCACTTT.

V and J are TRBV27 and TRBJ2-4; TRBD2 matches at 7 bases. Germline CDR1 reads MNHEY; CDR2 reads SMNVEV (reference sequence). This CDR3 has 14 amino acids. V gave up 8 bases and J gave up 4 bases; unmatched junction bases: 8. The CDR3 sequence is CASGRTSMKNIQYF. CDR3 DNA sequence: TGTGCCAGCGGACGGACTAGTATGAAAAACATTCAGTACTTC.

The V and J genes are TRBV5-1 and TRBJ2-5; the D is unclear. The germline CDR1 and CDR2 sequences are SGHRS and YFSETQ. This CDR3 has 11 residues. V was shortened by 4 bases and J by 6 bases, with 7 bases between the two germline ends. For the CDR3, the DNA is TGCGCCAGCAGCGACATACAGACCCAGTACTTC. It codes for CASSDIQTQYF.

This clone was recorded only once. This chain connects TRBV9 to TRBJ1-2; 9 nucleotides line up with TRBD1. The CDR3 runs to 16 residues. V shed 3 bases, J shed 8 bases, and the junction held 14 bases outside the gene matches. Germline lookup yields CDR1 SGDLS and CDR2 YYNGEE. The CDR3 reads CASSGRDREWSEGYTF. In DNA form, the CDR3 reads TGTGCCAGCAGCGGCCGGGACAGGGAGTGGAGTGAGGGCTACACCTTC.

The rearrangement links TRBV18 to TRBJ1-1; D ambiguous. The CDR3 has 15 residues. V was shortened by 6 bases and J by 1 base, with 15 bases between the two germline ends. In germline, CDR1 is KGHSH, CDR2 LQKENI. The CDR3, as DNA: TGTGCCAGCTCCGGAGCCCCGGCAGAGAACACTGAAGCTTTCTTT. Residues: CASSGAPAENTEAFF. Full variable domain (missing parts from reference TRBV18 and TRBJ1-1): NAGVMQNPRHLVRRRGQEARLRCSPMKGHSHVYWYRQLPEEGLKFMVYLQKENIIDESGMPKERFSAEFPKEGPSILRIQQVVRGDSAAYFCASSGAPAENTEAFFGQGTRLTVV.

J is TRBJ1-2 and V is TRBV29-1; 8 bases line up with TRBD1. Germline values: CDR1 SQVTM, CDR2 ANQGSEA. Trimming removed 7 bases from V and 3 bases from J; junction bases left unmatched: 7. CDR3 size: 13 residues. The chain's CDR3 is CSDWTGTDYGYTF. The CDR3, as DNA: TGCAGCGATTGGACAGGGACGGACTATGGCTACACCTTC.

CDR3 region: CAWSNVGGQPQHF. The CDR3 region has the DNA TGTGCCTGGAGTAACGTGGGGGGTCAGCCCCAGCATTTT. V is TRBV30 and J is TRBJ1-5, with D possibly TRBD1 on 5 matching bases. The CDR3 contains 13 residues. The germline CDR1 and CDR2 sequences are GTSNPN and SVGIG (reference sequence). The V gene lost 2 bases and the J gene lost 6 bases, with 11 bases spanning the gap.

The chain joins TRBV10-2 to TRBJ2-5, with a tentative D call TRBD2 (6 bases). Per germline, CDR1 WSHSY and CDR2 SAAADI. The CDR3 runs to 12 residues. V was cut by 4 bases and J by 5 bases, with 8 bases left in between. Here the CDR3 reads CASSVGGETQYF. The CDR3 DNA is TGCGCCAGCAGTGTCGGAGGGGAGACCCAGTACTTC.

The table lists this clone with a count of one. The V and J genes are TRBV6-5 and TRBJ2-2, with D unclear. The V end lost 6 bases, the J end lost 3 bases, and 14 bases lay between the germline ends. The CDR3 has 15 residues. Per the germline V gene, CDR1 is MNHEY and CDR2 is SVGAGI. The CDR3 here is CASRSTSRDTGELFF. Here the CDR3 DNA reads TGTGCCAGCAGATCCACGAGCCGGGACACCGGGGAGCTGTTTTTT.

The CDR3 spells CASSSLTGGISYEQYF. CDR3 nucleotide sequence: TGTGCCAGCAGCTCGTTGACAGGGGGTATCTCCTACGAGCAGTACTTC. This chain links TRBV5-8 with TRBJ2-7, with TRBD1 matching 9 bases. The J segment lost 0 bases and the V segment lost 3 bases, leaving 7 bases of the junction unmatched. CDR1 SGHTS and CDR2 YDEGEE come from the germline V gene. The CDR3 covers 16 residues.

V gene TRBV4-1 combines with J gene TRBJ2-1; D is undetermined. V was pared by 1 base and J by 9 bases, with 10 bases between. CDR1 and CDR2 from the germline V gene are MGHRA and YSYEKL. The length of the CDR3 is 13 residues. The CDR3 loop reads CASSQVRAGEQFF. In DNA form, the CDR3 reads TGCGCCAGCAGCCAAGTTCGCGCTGGTGAGCAGTTCTTC.

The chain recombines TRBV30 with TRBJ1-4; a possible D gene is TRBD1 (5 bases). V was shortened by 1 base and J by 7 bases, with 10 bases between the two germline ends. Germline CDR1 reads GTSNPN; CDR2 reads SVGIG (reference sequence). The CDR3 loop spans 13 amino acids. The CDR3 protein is CAWSGRTGEKLFF. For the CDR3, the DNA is TGTGCCTGGAGTGGCCGAACAGGTGAAAAACTGTTTTTT.

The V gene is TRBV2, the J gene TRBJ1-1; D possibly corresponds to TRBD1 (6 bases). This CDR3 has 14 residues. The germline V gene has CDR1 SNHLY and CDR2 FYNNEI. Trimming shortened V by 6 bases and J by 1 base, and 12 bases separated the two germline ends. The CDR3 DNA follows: TGTGCCAGCAGGGCAGGGGCCCGGAACACTGAAGCTTTCTTT. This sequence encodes CASRAGARNTEAFF.

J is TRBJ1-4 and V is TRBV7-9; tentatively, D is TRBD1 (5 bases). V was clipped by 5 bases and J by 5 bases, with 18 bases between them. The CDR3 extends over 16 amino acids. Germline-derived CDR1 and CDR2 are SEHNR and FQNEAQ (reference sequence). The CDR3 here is CASSPEDSLINEKLFF. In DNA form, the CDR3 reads TGTGCCAGCAGCCCAGAAGACAGCCTCATCAATGAAAAACTGTTTTTT. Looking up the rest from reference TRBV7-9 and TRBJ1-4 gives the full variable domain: DTGVSQNPRHKITKRGQNVTFRCDPISEHNRLYWYRQTLGQGPEFLTYFQNEAQLEKSRLLSDRFSAERPKGSFSTLEIQRTEQGDSAMYLCASSPEDSLINEKLFFGSGTQLSVL.

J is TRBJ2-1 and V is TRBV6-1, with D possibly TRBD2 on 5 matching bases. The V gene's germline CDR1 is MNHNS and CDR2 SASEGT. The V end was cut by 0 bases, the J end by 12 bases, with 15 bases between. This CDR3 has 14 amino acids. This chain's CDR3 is CASSEAQDGDMQFF. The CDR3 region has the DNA TGTGCCAGCAGTGAAGCTCAAGACGGGGATATGCAGTTCTTC.

The CDR3 spells CSASPPGEQYF. The CDR3 DNA reads as TGCAGTGCTAGCCCCCCGGGGGAGCAGTACTTC. The gene calls are TRBV20-1 and TRBJ2-7, with TRBD2 as a possible D gene (5 bases). Germline values: CDR1 DFQATT, CDR2 SNEGSKA (reference sequence). V lost 3 bases and J 7 bases, leaving 10 bases between the germline ends. The CDR3 runs 11 residues.

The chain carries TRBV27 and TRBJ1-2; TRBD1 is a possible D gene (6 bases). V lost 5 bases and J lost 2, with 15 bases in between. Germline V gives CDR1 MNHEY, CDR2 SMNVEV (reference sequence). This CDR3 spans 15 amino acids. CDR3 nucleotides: TGTGCCAGCAGTCTCTACCCGACAGGAAACTATGGCTACACCTTC. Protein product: CASSLYPTGNYGYTF.

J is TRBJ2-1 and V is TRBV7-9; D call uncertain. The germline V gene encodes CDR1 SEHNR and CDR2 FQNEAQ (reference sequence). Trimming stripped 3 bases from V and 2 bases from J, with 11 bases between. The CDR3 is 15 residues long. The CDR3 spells CASSLTGGTYNEQFF. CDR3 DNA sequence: TGTGCCAGCAGCTTGACTGGCGGTACCTACAATGAGCAGTTCTTC.

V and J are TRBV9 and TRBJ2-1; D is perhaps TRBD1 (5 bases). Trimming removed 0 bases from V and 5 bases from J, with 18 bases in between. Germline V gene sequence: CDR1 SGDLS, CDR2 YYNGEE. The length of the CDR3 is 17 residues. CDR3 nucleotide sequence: TGTGCCAGCAGCGTAGGGTCTGGCAGGGCCTTCCACAATGAGCAGTTCTTC. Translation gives CASSVGSGRAFHNEQFF.

CDR3 DNA sequence: TGCAGCGTCTTAGTGGGTCGGGAGATGAATGAGCAGTTCTTC. The encoded protein is CSVLVGREMNEQFF. This chain links TRBV29-1 with TRBJ2-1; TRBD2 is a possible D gene (6 bases). The germline V gene encodes CDR1 SQVTM and CDR2 ANQGSEA. V lost 6 bases, J lost 7 bases, and 19 bases lay in between. The CDR3 sequence is 14 residues long.

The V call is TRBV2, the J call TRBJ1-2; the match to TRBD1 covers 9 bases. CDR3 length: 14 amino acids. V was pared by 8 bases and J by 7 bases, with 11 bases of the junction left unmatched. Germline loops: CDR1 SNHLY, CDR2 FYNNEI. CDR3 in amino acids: CASGTGTGYGGYTF. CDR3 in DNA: TGTGCCAGCGGGACCGGGACAGGGTATGGTGGCTACACCTTC.

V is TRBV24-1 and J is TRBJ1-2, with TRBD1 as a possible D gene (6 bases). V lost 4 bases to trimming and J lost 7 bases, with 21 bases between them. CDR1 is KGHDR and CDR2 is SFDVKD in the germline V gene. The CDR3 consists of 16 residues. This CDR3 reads CATSENRASGVSGYTF. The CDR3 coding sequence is TGTGCCACCAGTGAAAACAGGGCTTCTGGGGTCTCTGGCTACACCTTC.

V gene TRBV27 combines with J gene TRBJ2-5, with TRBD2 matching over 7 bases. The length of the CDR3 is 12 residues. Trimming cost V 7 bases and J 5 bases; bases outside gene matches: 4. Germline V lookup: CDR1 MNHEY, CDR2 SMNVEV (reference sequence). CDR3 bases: TGTGCCAGCACCCCCGGGGGGGAGACCCAGTACTTC. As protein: CASTPGGETQYF.

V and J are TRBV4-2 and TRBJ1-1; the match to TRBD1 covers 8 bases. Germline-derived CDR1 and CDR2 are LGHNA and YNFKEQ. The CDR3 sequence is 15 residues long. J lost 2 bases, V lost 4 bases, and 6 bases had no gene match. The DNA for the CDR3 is TGTGCCAGCAGCCCACGGACAGGGACCAACACTGAAGCTTTCTTT. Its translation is CASSPRTGTNTEAFF.

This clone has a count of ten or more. CDR3 bases: TGCGCCAGCAGCCACGTCCTAGAGCCCCGGAACACCGGGGAGCTGTTTTTT. Translation gives CASSHVLEPRNTGELFF. This sequence joins TRBV4-1 and TRBJ2-2; the D is unclear. V lost 3 bases and J lost 1, with 15 bases in between. This CDR3 spans 17 amino acids. CDR1 and CDR2 from the germline V gene are MGHRA and YSYEKL.

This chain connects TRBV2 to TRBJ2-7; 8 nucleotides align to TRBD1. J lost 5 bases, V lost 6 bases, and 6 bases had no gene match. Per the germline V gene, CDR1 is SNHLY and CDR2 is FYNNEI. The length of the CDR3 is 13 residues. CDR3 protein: CASRVGDRNEQYF. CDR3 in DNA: TGTGCCAGCAGGGTTGGGGACAGGAACGAGCAGTACTTC.

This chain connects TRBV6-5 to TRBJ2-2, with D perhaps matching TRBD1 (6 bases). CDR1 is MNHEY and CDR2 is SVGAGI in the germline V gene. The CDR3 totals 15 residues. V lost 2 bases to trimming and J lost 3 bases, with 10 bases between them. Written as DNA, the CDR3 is TGTGCCAGCAGTTACAGGGGGTGGGACACCGGGGAGCTGTTTTTT. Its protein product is CASSYRGWDTGELFF.

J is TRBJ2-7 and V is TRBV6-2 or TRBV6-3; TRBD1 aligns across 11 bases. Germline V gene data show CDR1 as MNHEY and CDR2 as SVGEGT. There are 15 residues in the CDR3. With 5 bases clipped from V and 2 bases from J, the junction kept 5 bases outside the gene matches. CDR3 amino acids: CASSGGDRGAYEQYF. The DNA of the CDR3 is TGTGCCAGCAGTGGGGGGGACAGGGGGGCCTACGAGCAGTACTTC.

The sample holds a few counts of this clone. CDR3 sequence (DNA): TGTGCCTGGACTAGCGGGCGCTCTTCCTACGAGCAGTACTTC. The encoded protein is CAWTSGRSSYEQYF. The chain is built from TRBV30 and TRBJ2-7; TRBD2 matches at 8 bases. CDR1 and CDR2 (germline): GTSNPN, SVGIG (reference sequence). The junction had 6 bases not matched to a gene; V was cut back by 4 bases and J by 1 base. This CDR3 is 14 amino acids long.